These T cell receptor beta chains were read from a single sample in a study of regulatory and conventional T cells in RAG deficiency. Assay: immunoSEQ multiplex PCR; the TCRdb copy retains only in-frame clones and omits some. Of 40,000 to 55,000 clones in the sample, 75% to 90% were seen once. The data were also submitted as part of a second study, on regulatory T cells.

The source material was CD4+ effector T cells sorted from blood. All receptors come from a human donor in good health. The CDR3 runs from the conserved cysteine through the conserved F or W. The order of the fields is clone size, D gene, J gene, V gene, CDR3 protein, CDR3 DNA. The D gene is left open where the match is weak. Rows give clone size only sometimes, using once, few, many, or a class for an expanded clone.

>-|TRBD2|TRBJ2-1|TRBV5-4
CASSPGGSGSNEQFF
TGTGCCAGCAGCCCCGGTGGTAGCGGGAGTAATGAGCAGTTCTTC
>-|-|TRBJ1-1|TRBV9
CASSVVTAVMNTEAFF
TGTGCCAGCAGCGTAGTAACAGCAGTCATGAACACTGAAGCTTTCTTT
>-|TRBD2|TRBJ2-1|TRBV6-1
CAIILAGYLNEQFF
TGTGCCATCATACTAGCGGGATATTTAAATGAGCAGTTCTTC
>-|-|TRBJ2-7|TRBV27
CASSSPGTYSYEQYF
TGTGCCAGCAGTTCCCCCGGGACTTACTCCTACGAGCAGTACTTC
>-|-|TRBJ1-6|TRBV19
CASSYTARSLSSYNSPLHF
TGTGCCAGTAGTTACACGGCCAGGTCCCTCAGCTCCTATAATTCACCCCTCCACTTT
>-|-|TRBJ1-5|TRBV19
CASSMGYQPQHF
TGTGCCAGTAGTATGGGGTATCAGCCCCAGCATTTT
>-|TRBD1|TRBJ1-3|TRBV11-2
CASSNIQGKAGNTIYF
TGTGCCAGCAGCAACATACAGGGGAAGGCTGGAAACACCATATATTTT
>-|TRBD2|TRBJ2-3|TRBV19
CASSIGIDSSGSTDTQYF
TGTGCCAGTAGTATAGGGATAGACTCTAGCGGGAGTACAGATACGCAGTATTTT
>-|-|TRBJ1-5|TRBV6-1
CASNDGQQWQPQHF
TGTGCCAGCAATGATGGACAGCAATGGCAGCCCCAGCATTTT
>-|-|TRBJ1-4|TRBV6-1
CASSEASQILFF
TGTGCCAGCAGTGAAGCCTCACAGATCCTGTTTTTT
>-|TRBD1|TRBJ2-5|TRBV29-1
CSVARTGGLPRQETQYF
TGCAGCGTTGCAAGGACAGGGGGCCTCCCCCGACAAGAGACCCAGTACTTC
>-|TRBD2|TRBJ2-3|TRBV11-2
CASSQGTSGRNTDTQYF
TGTGCCAGCAGCCAAGGGACTAGCGGGAGGAACACAGATACGCAGTATTTT
>-|TRBD2|TRBJ2-3|TRBV6-1
CATTSGGTDTQYF
TGTGCCACGACTAGCGGGGGCACAGATACGCAGTATTTT
>-|TRBD2|TRBJ2-5|TRBV10-2
CASSVVSGSYETQYF
TGCGCCAGCAGTGTGGTTAGCGGGAGTTATGAGACCCAGTACTTC
>-|-|TRBJ2-5|TRBV7-9
CASSFSETQYF
TGTGCCAGCAGCTTTTCAGAGACCCAGTACTTC
>once|-|TRBJ1-2|TRBV5-5
CASSFDGDYGYTF
TGTGCCAGCAGCTTTGACGGAGACTATGGCTACACCTTC
>-|TRBD1|TRBJ2-2|TRBV19
CASRRQGYTGELFF
TGTGCCAGTAGACGACAGGGGTACACCGGGGAGCTGTTTTTT
>-|-|TRBJ2-5|TRBV29-1
CSVVRAGETQYF
TGCAGCGTTGTTAGGGCGGGCGAGACCCAGTACTTC
>-|-|TRBJ2-1|TRBV7-2
CASSLGVFSGSSYNEQFF
TGTGCCAGCAGCTTAGGAGTCTTCTCGGGGAGCTCCTACAATGAGCAGTTCTTC
>-|TRBD2|TRBJ2-7|TRBV6-1
CASSAYSSGRNWRMDEQYF
TGTGCCAGCAGTGCTTACTCTAGCGGGAGGAATTGGAGAATGGACGAGCAGTACTTC
>-|TRBD1|TRBJ1-1|TRBV18
CASSPTTGSNTEAFF
TGTGCCAGCTCACCCACGACAGGGTCGAACACTGAAGCTTTCTTT
>-|-|TRBJ2-5|TRBV10-2
CASSPGLHSPGTQYF
TGCGCCAGCAGCCCGGGACTCCACTCGCCGGGGACCCAGTACTTC
>-|-|TRBJ1-4|TRBV6-6
CASSRGRVATNEKLFF
TGTGCCAGCTCCCGCGGCAGGGTTGCAACTAATGAAAAACTGTTTTTT
>once|TRBD1|TRBJ2-5|TRBV11-2
CASSSPLRDRGGETQYF
TGTGCCAGCAGCTCACCCCTCCGGGACAGGGGTGGGGAGACCCAGTACTTC
>-|TRBD1|TRBJ2-5|TRBV7-6
CASSFRRGRETQYF
TGTGCCAGCAGCTTCCGCAGGGGGCGGGAGACCCAGTACTTC
>-|TRBD1|TRBJ1-2|TRBV6-6
CASSVTGEPANYGYTF
TGTGCCAGCAGTGTGACAGGGGAACCAGCTAACTATGGCTACACCTTC
>-|-|TRBJ2-3|TRBV2
CASRETEYTDTQYF
TGTGCCAGCAGAGAGACAGAATACACAGATACGCAGTATTTT
>-|-|TRBJ1-5|TRBV25-1
CASSEGWGTSNQPQHF
TGTGCCAGCAGTGAGGGGTGGGGGACTAGCAATCAGCCCCAGCATTTT
>-|-|TRBJ1-3|TRBV18
CASSPFPTVPSSGNTIYF
TGTGCCAGCTCACCATTCCCGACAGTCCCGAGCTCTGGAAACACCATATATTTT
>-|-|TRBJ2-2|TRBV5-1
CASRFGEENTGELFF
TGCGCCAGCAGGTTTGGAGAGGAAAACACCGGGGAGCTGTTTTTT
>-|-|TRBJ1-5|TRBV2
CASSEGEYQPQHF
TGTGCCAGCAGTGAAGGGGAGTATCAGCCCCAGCATTTT
>-|-|TRBJ1-6|TRBV25-1
CASEGTGNSPLHF
TGTGCCAGCGAAGGGACGGGTAATTCACCCCTCCACTTT
>-|-|TRBJ1-1|TRBV5-5
CASSLEGWKTGQTYGEAFF
TGTGCCAGCAGCTTGGAGGGTTGGAAGACCGGGCAAACCTACGGTGAAGCTTTCTTT
>-|TRBD1|TRBJ1-2|TRBV19
CARRPSPGTACGGYTF
TGTGCCAGGCGTCCCTCCCCAGGGACAGCCTGTGGGGGCTACACCTTC
>-|TRBD1|TRBJ1-1|TRBV6-6
CASSSYRGPNTEAFF
TGTGCCAGCAGTTCATACAGGGGGCCCAACACTGAAGCTTTCTTT
>-|-|TRBJ1-1|TRBV2
CASGIGRLNTEAFF
TGTGCCAGCGGTATAGGGAGACTAAACACTGAAGCTTTCTTT
>-|TRBD1|TRBJ1-1|TRBV11-2
CASSSRGHTEAFF
TGTGCCAGCAGCTCCAGGGGGCACACTGAAGCTTTCTTT
>-|-|TRBJ1-2|TRBV10-3
CAINVAPPGYGYTF
TGTGCCATCAATGTGGCGCCACCGGGGTATGGCTACACCTTC
>-|-|TRBJ2-1|TRBV7-9
CASLGQSNEQFF
TGTGCCAGCCTTGGACAGTCCAATGAGCAGTTCTTC
>-|TRBD1|TRBJ1-1|TRBV6-6
CASSHRAGGPYTEAFF
TGTGCCAGCAGTCACCGGGCAGGGGGCCCCTACACTGAAGCTTTCTTT
>-|-|TRBJ1-5|TRBV5-5
CASSPGQSNSNQPQHF
TGTGCCAGCAGCCCCGGACAGTCAAATAGCAATCAGCCCCAGCATTTT
>-|-|TRBJ1-1|TRBV6-5
CASSYSSRGNTEAFF
TGTGCCAGCAGTTACTCGAGTAGGGGAAACACTGAAGCTTTCTTT
>-|-|TRBJ1-1|TRBV7-8
CASSLQRHMNTEAFF
TGTGCCAGCAGCTTACAACGGCACATGAACACTGAAGCTTTCTTT
>-|-|TRBJ1-2|TRBV7-9
CASSLYQGVGYTF
TGTGCCAGCAGCTTATATCAAGGAGTTGGCTACACCTTC
>-|-|TRBJ2-7|TRBV6-5
CASSYSGSHKTYEQYF
TGTGCCAGCAGTTACTCGGGTAGCCACAAAACCTACGAGCAGTACTTC
>-|TRBD1|TRBJ1-3|TRBV18
CASSRQGPAGNTIYF
TGTGCCAGCTCACGACAGGGACCGGCTGGAAACACCATATATTTT
>-|TRBD2|TRBJ2-5|TRBV5-6
CASSLGQGGRETQYF
TGTGCCAGCAGCTTAGGTCAGGGAGGGAGGGAGACCCAGTACTTC
>-|TRBD2|TRBJ2-3|TRBV25-1
CASRTSGGPDTQYF
TGTGCCAGCAGGACTAGCGGGGGCCCAGATACGCAGTATTTT
>-|-|TRBJ1-4|TRBV6-1
CASRIRGNEKLFF
TGTGCCAGCCGAATCAGGGGTAATGAAAAACTGTTTTTT
>-|TRBD2|TRBJ2-3|TRBV29-1
CSVGGGRGASTDTQYF
TGCAGCGTTGGGGGCGGGAGGGGTGCTAGCACAGATACGCAGTATTTT
>few|TRBD1|TRBJ1-2|TRBV19
CASLRQGSAYGYTF
TGTGCCAGTCTCCGACAGGGATCTGCCTATGGCTACACCTTC
>-|-|TRBJ1-2|TRBV6-6
CASSYSNRADGYTF
TGTGCCAGCAGTTACTCGAACAGGGCTGACGGCTACACCTTC
>few|TRBD1|TRBJ2-3|TRBV29-1
CSILQGRLTDTQYF
TGCAGCATCCTACAGGGGCGTCTCACAGATACGCAGTATTTT
>-|TRBD2|TRBJ2-7|TRBV27
CASSLSYTSGIVEYF
TGTGCCAGCAGTTTATCTTACACTAGCGGGATCGTAGAGTACTTC
>-|-|TRBJ2-5|TRBV7-3
CASSLTRSETQYF
TGTGCCAGCAGCTTAACTCGATCGGAGACCCAGTACTTC
>-|-|TRBJ1-2|TRBV19
CASSAGTAANYGYTF
TGTGCCAGTAGTGCAGGGACGGCAGCTAACTATGGCTACACCTTC
>-|-|TRBJ1-5|TRBV27
CASSLSSRNQPQHF
TGTGCCAGCAGTTTATCCTCCAGAAATCAGCCCCAGCATTTT
>-|TRBD1|TRBJ2-3|TRBV6-1
CASTRQGGGTDTQYF
TGTGCCAGCACTCGACAGGGGGGCGGTACAGATACGCAGTATTTT
>-|TRBD1|TRBJ2-5|TRBV10-1
CASFPRDRQETQYF
TGCGCCAGCTTTCCGAGGGACAGACAAGAGACCCAGTACTTC
>-|TRBD2|TRBJ2-1|TRBV11-3
CASSLDSRLAGGKNEQFF
TGTGCCAGCAGCTTAGATTCCCGACTAGCGGGGGGCAAGAATGAGCAGTTCTTC